This TCR beta chain emerged from a study of blood T cell repertoires in COVID-19. Study overall: Samples of COVID-19 (acute and convalescent) were obtained from the United States, Italy and Spain. The cDNA or gDNA used as material had been derived from T cells, B-cell-depleted T cells, or PBMCs.

This clone was seen more than once but under ten times. Sequencing was performed with immunoSEQ multiplex PCR; in TCRdb, only in-frame clones are kept and a portion is missing. The sample includes under 300,000 clones, around 85% of them seen just once. Patients at the Seattle site were enrolled during active infection and followed longitudinally. This clonotype originated in a woman aged 25 to 39 with COVID-19, enrolled during active disease. The material sequenced was peripheral blood.

The CDR3 nucleotides read TGTGCCACCAGCGTTAGCGGGGGGGCCACAGATACGCAGTATTTT. The encoded protein is CATSVSGGATDTQYF. The gene calls are TRBV15 and TRBJ2-3, with 11 bases matching TRBD2. The CDR3 totals 15 residues. Germline-derived CDR1 and CDR2 are LNHNV and YYDKDF (reference sequence). V shed 5 bases and J 2 bases; nucleotides not matched to a gene: 3. The full variable domain, rest sourced from reference TRBV15 and TRBJ2-3, is DAMVIQNPRYQVTQFGKPVTLSCSQTLNHNVMYWYQQKSSQAPKLLFHYYDKDFNNEADTPDNFQSRRPNTSFCFLDIRSPGLGDTAMYLCATSVSGGATDTQYFGPGTRLTVL.